This T cell receptor beta chain was profiled in a study of T cell clonality in common variable immunodeficiency. Study outcomes and limitations: In common variable immunodeficiency, TCR beta chains reportedly carried fewer deletions and N-nucleotide insertions.

Looked up from germline, CDR1 is SGHTA and CDR2 is FQGTGA. The length of the CDR3 is 13 residues. Trimming took 8 bases from V and 7 from J; bases not matched to a gene: 1. This clone is labeled medium-sized. Its target is not known. From the germline J gene comes the end of the CDR3, since the read stops 3 residues before it. Generated by immunoSEQ multiplex PCR, the TCRdb table keeps only in-frame clones and is missing some. Sampling found some 11,000 clones, none seen once. The source of this sequence is a human donor with common variable immunodeficiency. Sequenced material: peripheral blood mononuclear cells. The V call is TRBV7-3, the J call TRBJ2-1; 14 bases are a match to TRBD2. This chain's CDR3 is CASGTSGGNEQFF. CDR3 DNA, as far as it was read: TGTGCCAGCGGGACTAGCGGGGGAAATGAG.